Listed here are 30 T cell receptor beta chains from one sample, sequenced in a study of CD8 T cells in ankylosing spondylitis. Findings and caveats of the study: What seemed typical of ankylosing spondylitis blood was a TCR beta motif built from several highly homologous variants.

MiXCR, applied by TCRdb to the 5' RACE reads, yields one record per CDR3 protein. In the table there are about 450,000 distinct CDR3 sequences, about 25% of which are singletons. Their target antigens are unknown. The material sequenced was blood, either unsorted or a sorted T cell fraction (not recorded which). The receptors were gathered from a male donor with ankylosing spondylitis.

V is TRBV29-1 and J is TRBJ2-1; the match to TRBD1 covers 10 bases. Germline loops: CDR1 SQVTM, CDR2 ANQGSEA. The CDR3 contains 13 residues. The V segment lost 5 bases and the J segment 10 bases; nucleotides outside the gene matches: 8. The CDR3 reads CSVSRQGAGEQFF. The DNA for the CDR3 is TGCAGCGTTTCCCGACAGGGGGCCGGGGAGCAGTTCTTC.

The chain uses TRBV12-3 or TRBV12-4 and TRBJ2-2, with 11 nucleotides matching TRBD2. Unmatched junction bases numbered 5, after V lost 3 bases and J lost 2 bases. This CDR3 comprises 17 residues. The CDR3 coding sequence is TGTGCCAGCAGTTTCCAGACTAGCGGGGTAAACACCGGGGAGCTGTTTTTT. Amino acid sequence: CASSFQTSGVNTGELFF.

This clonotype was observed a handful of times. This chain uses TRBV5-6 with TRBJ2-3, with a weak D call TRBD2 (5 bases). Germline lookup yields CDR1 SGHDT and CDR2 YYEEEE. The CDR3 loop spans 14 amino acids. Trimming shortened V by 3 bases and J by 0 bases, and 8 bases separated the two germline ends. CDR3 nucleotide sequence: TGTGCCAGCAGCTCTCTAGCTAGCACAGATACGCAGTATTTT. The encoded protein is CASSSLASTDTQYF.

This clonotype was seen a few times. The DNA of the CDR3 is TGCGCCAGCAGCCCCGGGACCCAGGAAAAACTGTTTTTT. Translated: CASSPGTQEKLFF. This chain uses TRBV5-1 with TRBJ1-4, with TRBD1 as a possible D gene (5 bases). CDR3 length equals 13 residues. Germline CDR1 and CDR2: SGHRS and YFSETQ. V was trimmed by 4 bases and J by 8 bases, leaving 12 bases between them.

The V call is TRBV20-1, the J call TRBJ2-7; D unresolved. The V gene lost 1 base and the J gene lost 3 bases, with 16 bases spanning the gap. CDR1 and CDR2 (germline): DFQATT, SNEGSKA (reference sequence). This CDR3 comprises 15 residues. This CDR3 reads CSARAIVGLGYEQYF. CDR3 bases: TGCAGTGCTAGAGCGATCGTCGGGCTAGGCTACGAGCAGTACTTC.

This rearrangement joins TRBV12-3 or TRBV12-4 to TRBJ2-7, with D tentatively TRBD1 (6 bases). This CDR3 has 14 amino acids. V shed 4 bases and J shed 4 bases, with 14 bases lying between them. The CDR3 bases are TGTGCCAGCAGTTCTCATGGGACACAATACGAGCAGTACTTC. Residues: CASSSHGTQYEQYF.

Only a few counts were recorded for this clonotype. This chain links TRBV20-1 with TRBJ2-1; 9 nucleotides line up with TRBD2. CDR3 length: 13 residues. Unmatched junction bases numbered 14, after V lost 5 bases and J lost 15 bases. Germline lookup yields CDR1 DFQATT and CDR2 SNEGSKA (reference sequence). CDR3 DNA sequence: TGCAGTGCTTCCTTTATAGCGGGAGAAGAAGGGTTCTTC. Encoded protein: CSASFIAGEEGFF.

The chain recombines TRBV3-1 with TRBJ1-3; D uncertain. The V end was cut by 1 base, the J end by 2 bases, with 6 bases between. The CDR3 loop spans 14 amino acids. Germline CDR1 reads LGHDT; CDR2 reads YNNKEL (reference sequence). The CDR3 loop is CASSQVRAGNTIYF. CDR3 coding DNA: TGTGCCAGCAGCCAAGTTAGGGCTGGAAACACCATATATTTT.

This clonotype has more than one count but fewer than ten. This CDR3 reads CASSARGPQLPQYF. CDR3 DNA sequence: TGTGCCAGCTCAGCTAGGGGACCCCAGCTCCCGCAGTATTTT. The chain has TRBV18 and TRBJ2-3; D is tentatively TRBD1 or TRBD2 (5 bases each). Germline V lookup: CDR1 KGHSH, CDR2 LQKENI. V lost 5 bases, J lost 10 bases, and 19 bases lay in between. This CDR3 spans 14 amino acids. Full variable domain (outside the CDR3, taken from reference TRBV18 and TRBJ2-3): NAGVMQNPRHLVRRRGQEARLRCSPMKGHSHVYWYRQLPEEGLKFMVYLQKENIIDESGMPKERFSAEFPKEGPSILRIQQVVRGDSAAYFCASSARGPQLPQYFGPGTRLTVL.

A few counts support this clonotype. The chain combines TRBV14 with TRBJ2-2, with 9 positions matching TRBD2. Looked up from germline, CDR1 is SGHDN and CDR2 is FVKESK. The CDR3 sequence is 17 residues long. The junction had 3 bases not matched to a gene; V was cut back by 0 bases and J by 1 base. The CDR3 DNA follows: TGTGCCAGCAGCCAAGATTTGACTAGCGGGAACACCGGGGAGCTGTTTTTT. Translation gives CASSQDLTSGNTGELFF.

This clonotype was picked up many times. This CDR3 reads CASSLVTGNYSPLHF. For the CDR3, the DNA is TGTGCCAGCAGCTTAGTAACAGGGAATTATTCACCCCTCCACTTT. The V gene is TRBV7-2, the J gene TRBJ1-6; the D gene is possibly TRBD1 (6 bases). V lost 1 base and J 8 bases, leaving 12 bases between the germline ends. The CDR3 extends over 15 amino acids. Germline V lookup: CDR1 SGHTA, CDR2 FQGNSA.

This chain joins TRBV6-1 and TRBJ1-2; 7 bases are shared with TRBD1. V shed 6 bases, J shed 7 bases, and the junction held 8 bases outside the gene matches. CDR3 length equals 13 residues. Per the germline V gene, CDR1 is MNHNS and CDR2 is SASEGT. The CDR3 region is CASRVQGSPGYTF. As DNA, the CDR3 is TGTGCCAGCAGAGTACAGGGGTCTCCTGGCTACACCTTC.

J is TRBJ2-7 and V is TRBV20-1; D perhaps matches TRBD1 (6 bases). Trimming removed 5 bases at V and 5 bases at J, with 10 bases between. The CDR3 runs to 11 residues. Germline CDR1 DFQATT, CDR2 SNEGSKA (reference sequence). The chain's CDR3 is CSAAGTHEQYV. Written as DNA, the CDR3 is TGCAGTGCTGCTGGGACACACGAGCAGTACGTC.

V gene TRBV2 combines with J gene TRBJ1-5, with TRBD1 identical over 8 bases. J was trimmed by 7 bases and V by 10 bases; bases with no gene match: 9. The CDR3 length is 13 residues. CDR1 is SNHLY, CDR2 FYNNEI, per germline. The DNA of the CDR3 is TGTGCCATCGGACAGGGATTTGGCCAGCCCCAGCATTTT. It specifies CAIGQGFGQPQHF.

This clonotype was recorded many times. This chain connects TRBV7-8 to TRBJ2-6; 7 nucleotides align to TRBD1. Germline CDR1 SGHVS, CDR2 FQNEAQ. The CDR3 consists of 20 residues. Unmatched junction bases numbered 16, after V lost 5 bases and J lost 0 bases. The CDR3: CASSHPPSGQVGSGANVLTF. CDR3 nucleotides: TGTGCCAGCAGCCACCCGCCGAGCGGACAGGTTGGCTCTGGGGCCAACGTCCTGACTTTC.

The rearrangement links TRBV5-1 to TRBJ2-3; weak D call: TRBD1 (6 bases). CDR3 length: 14 residues. Germline values: CDR1 SGHRS, CDR2 YFSETQ. V dropped 5 bases and J dropped 0 bases, with 10 bases sitting between them. CDR3 bases: TGCGCCAGCAGGCCGACAGGTAGCACAGATACGCAGTATTTT. This gives the protein CASRPTGSTDTQYF.

This clonotype was counted a few times. V is TRBV5-1 and J is TRBJ2-1; 11 bases match TRBD2. The CDR3 loop spans 16 amino acids. Trimming took 3 bases from V and 5 from J; bases not matched to a gene: 7. Per the germline V gene, CDR1 is SGHRS and CDR2 is YFSETQ. The CDR3 is CASSSLAGGPDNEQFF. The CDR3 nucleotides are TGCGCCAGCAGCTCATTAGCGGGAGGGCCCGACAATGAGCAGTTCTTC.

V and J are TRBV5-1 and TRBJ2-5, with unresolved D. Germline V gene lookup returns CDR1 SGHRS and CDR2 YFSETQ. The CDR3 runs to 13 residues. V was shortened by 0 bases and J by 7 bases, with 10 bases between the two germline ends. CDR3 nucleotide sequence: TGCGCCAGCAGCTTGGCGGAGTTGGGGACCCAGTACTTC. Its protein is CASSLAELGTQYF.

The chain combines TRBV21-1 with TRBJ1-4; the DNA was not used to check the table's D call, TRBD1. TRBV21-1 constitutes a pseudogene. CDR3 size: 18 residues. The CDR3 reads CASSKARGGQGENEKLFF. Written as DNA, the CDR3 is TGTGCCAGCAGCAAAGCGCGGGGAGGACAGGGTGAGAATGAAAAACTGTTTTTT.

A few counts support this clonotype. The rearrangement uses TRBV7-8 and TRBJ2-2; 11 nucleotides match TRBD2. This CDR3 comprises 15 residues. Germline V gene sequence: CDR1 SGHVS, CDR2 FQNEAQ. V shed 5 bases and J 7 bases; nucleotides not matched to a gene: 6. The CDR3 DNA sequence: TGTGCCAGCAGCCTACGACTAGCGGGAAACGGGGAGCTGTTTTTT. Its protein product is CASSLRLAGNGELFF. The variable domain in full, with the rest retrieved from reference TRBV7-8 and TRBJ2-2, is GAGVSQSPRYKVAKRGQDVALRCDPISGHVSLFWYQQALGQGPEFLTYFQNEAQLDKSGLPSDRFFAERPEGSVSTLKIQRTQQEDSAVYLCASSLRLAGNGELFFGEGSRLTVL.

The sample holds a few counts of this clonotype. In DNA form, the CDR3 reads TGCGCCAGCAGCTGGACAGGGGCCGAGTATGGCTACACCTTC. Translated, it gives CASSWTGAEYGYTF. The chain recombines TRBV5-1 with TRBJ1-2; TRBD1 matches at 9 bases. The CDR3 runs 14 residues. Germline values: CDR1 SGHRS, CDR2 YFSETQ. V was clipped by 3 bases and J by 5 bases; unmatched bases: 5.

The chain employs TRBV20-1 and TRBJ1-1; a weak D match, TRBD1 (5 bases). V was trimmed by 4 bases and J by 1 base, leaving 13 bases between them. The CDR3 runs 14 residues. Germline V lookup: CDR1 DFQATT, CDR2 SNEGSKA (reference sequence). Here the CDR3 DNA reads TGCAGTGCTACTATACACGGGACGAACACTGAAGCTTTCTTT. This gives the protein CSATIHGTNTEAFF.

The chain combines TRBV2 with TRBJ2-5; D is perhaps TRBD2 (6 bases). CDR3 length: 15 amino acids. Germline V gene data show CDR1 as SNHLY and CDR2 as FYNNEI. The ends were cut back, 6 bases at V and 1 base at J, with 15 bases in the middle. CDR3 region: CASSWDRDSQETQYF. The DNA of the CDR3 is TGTGCCAGCAGCTGGGATCGGGACTCCCAAGAGACCCAGTACTTC.

This chain uses TRBV30 with TRBJ2-2, with 9 bases fitting TRBD2. V lost 5 bases and J lost 4; bases outside the gene matches: 2. This CDR3 is built from 13 residues. CDR1 is GTSNPN, CDR2 SVGIG, per germline (reference sequence). The CDR3 protein is CAWGLASTGELFF. CDR3 bases: TGTGCCTGGGGACTAGCGAGCACCGGGGAGCTGTTTTTT.

The rearrangement links TRBV12-3 or TRBV12-4 to TRBJ1-1; 10 positions agree with TRBD1. V was pared by 5 bases and J by 5 bases, with 11 bases of the junction left unmatched. This CDR3 region has 16 residues. CDR3: CASSRQGASPSTEAFF. As DNA, the CDR3 is TGTGCCAGCAGTCGACAGGGGGCCTCCCCTTCGACTGAAGCTTTCTTT.

This clonotype was found many times. The chain is built from TRBV20-1 and TRBJ2-1; 8 bases are shared with TRBD2. Germline V gene data show CDR1 as DFQATT and CDR2 as SNEGSKA (reference sequence). Trimming removed 4 bases from V and 4 bases from J; junction bases left unmatched: 3. This CDR3 is built from 13 residues. In nucleotides, the CDR3 is TGCAGTGCTAACCTAGCGGGTTACAATGAGCAGTTCTTC. Translated: CSANLAGYNEQFF.

This clonotype occurred a few times. The V and J genes are TRBV12-3 or TRBV12-4 and TRBJ1-5, with 10 bases fitting TRBD1. Trimming cost V 6 bases and J 7 bases; bases outside gene matches: 9. CDR3 length: 15 residues. This CDR3 is CASSLGQGTGQPQHF. CDR3 bases: TGTGCCAGCAGCCTGGGACAGGGGACCGGCCAGCCCCAGCATTTT.

Only a few counts were recorded for this clonotype. V and J are TRBV20-1 and TRBJ2-5; TRBD2 matches at 8 bases. This CDR3 has 14 amino acids. J gave up 5 bases and V 1 base, and 6 bases lay outside the gene matches. Germline V gives CDR1 DFQATT, CDR2 SNEGSKA (reference sequence). The CDR3 is CSARGRTSYETQYF. CDR3 in DNA: TGCAGTGCTAGAGGCAGGACTAGCTATGAGACCCAGTACTTC.

This chain joins TRBV7-9 and TRBJ2-1; TRBD2 might be the D (5 bases). CDR3 size: 12 residues. Trimming shortened V by 1 base and J by 9 bases, and 7 bases separated the two germline ends. CDR1 and CDR2 (germline): SEHNR, FQNEAQ (reference sequence). The CDR3 region is CASSLVEGEQFF. CDR3 coding DNA: TGTGCCAGCAGCTTAGTAGAGGGTGAGCAGTTCTTC.

The chain joins TRBV27 to TRBJ1-2; TRBD1 matches 8 bases. V was clipped by 4 bases and J by 4 bases; unmatched bases: 8. In germline, CDR1 is MNHEY, CDR2 SMNVEV (reference sequence). The CDR3 is made up of 15 amino acids. CDR3 coding DNA: TGTGCCAGCAGTTCCTGGGACAGGCCTATCTATGGCTACACCTTC. It yields the protein CASSSWDRPIYGYTF.